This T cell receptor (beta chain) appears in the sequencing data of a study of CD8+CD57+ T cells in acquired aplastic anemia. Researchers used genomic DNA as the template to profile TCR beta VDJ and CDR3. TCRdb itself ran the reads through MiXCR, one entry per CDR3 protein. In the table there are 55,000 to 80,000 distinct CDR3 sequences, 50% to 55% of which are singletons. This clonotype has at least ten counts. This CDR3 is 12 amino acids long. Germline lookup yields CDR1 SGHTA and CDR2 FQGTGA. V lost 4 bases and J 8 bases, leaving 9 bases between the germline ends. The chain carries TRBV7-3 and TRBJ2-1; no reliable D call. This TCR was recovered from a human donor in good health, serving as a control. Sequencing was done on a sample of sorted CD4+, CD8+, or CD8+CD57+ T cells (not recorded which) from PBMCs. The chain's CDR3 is CASSWDGDEQFF. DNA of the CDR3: TGTGCCAGCAGCTGGGATGGGGATGAGCAGTTCTTC.